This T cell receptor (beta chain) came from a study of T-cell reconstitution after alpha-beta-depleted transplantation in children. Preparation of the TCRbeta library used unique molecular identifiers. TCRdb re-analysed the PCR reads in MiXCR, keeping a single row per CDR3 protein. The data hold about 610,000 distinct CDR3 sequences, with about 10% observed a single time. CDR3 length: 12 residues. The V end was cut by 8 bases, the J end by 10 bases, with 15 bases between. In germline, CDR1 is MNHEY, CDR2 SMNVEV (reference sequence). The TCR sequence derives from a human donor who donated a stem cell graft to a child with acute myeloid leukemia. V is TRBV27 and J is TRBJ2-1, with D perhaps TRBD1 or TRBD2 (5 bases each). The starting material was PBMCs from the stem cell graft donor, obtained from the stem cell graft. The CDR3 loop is CASVPPEGEQFF. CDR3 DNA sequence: TGTGCCAGCGTTCCTCCCGAGGGGGAGCAGTTCTTC.